The T cell receptor beta chain under discussion was sequenced for a study of cytomegalovirus exposure and HLA in healthy donors. J gave up 9 bases and V 4 bases, and 8 bases lay outside the gene matches. CDR1 is WNHNN and CDR2 is SYGVQD in the germline V gene (reference sequence). CDR3 size: 14 residues. PCR was performed using 60 Vbeta and 13 Jbeta primers. TCRdb's copy holds only in-frame clones and misses some; the assay was immunoSEQ multiplex PCR. The data show roughly 200,000 clones, roughly 91% seen once. General study findings and limits: Reported results showed that the classifier diagnosed cytomegalovirus status with high specificity and sensitivity.

To note about this clone: The antigen remains undetermined.

Input material: PBMCs. V usage is TRBV10-1 and J usage is TRBJ2-1; 8 nucleotides align to TRBD1. The receptor was isolated from a woman in her late teens or twenties in good health and CMV-seronegative. The DNA of the CDR3 is TGCGCCAGCAGTGGACCGGACAGGGCTGGTGAGCAGTTCTTC. Translated, it gives CASSGPDRAGEQFF.